The 21 T cell receptor beta chains below all came from one sample that was sequenced in a study of regulatory T cells in long-lasting Graves disease. Documented time point: newly diagnosed GD, antithyroid drugs for less than 3 months. Scientists built the TCR library using RNA that was extracted from PBMCs. Construction of TCR beta libraries relied on iRepertoire HTBI primers and on Arm-PCR targeting CDR3 regions. Each CDR3 protein is one row after TCRdb ran MiXCR on the multiplex PCR reads. The sample records fewer than 650,000 distinct CDR3 sequences, 15% to 20% being singletons. These data were likewise used in another study, on T cells in Graves' hyperthyroidism and ophthalmopathy.

The specimen comprised peripheral blood mononuclear cells (PBMCs), sampled at new diagnosis, from a patient treated with antithyroid drugs. These receptors were taken from a man younger than 35 with Graves disease.

The gene calls are TRBV12-3 or TRBV12-4 and TRBJ2-1; the match to TRBD2 covers 7 bases. The CDR3 loop spans 14 amino acids. Trimming removed 9 bases from V and 5 bases from J; junction bases left unmatched: 10. CDR3 amino acids: CASWEWGGNNEQFF. In DNA form, the CDR3 reads TGTGCCAGTTGGGAATGGGGGGGGAACAATGAGCAGTTCTTC.

Comment on this clonotype: A read error may produce the germline difference seen at one junction end. V usage is TRBV7-6 and J usage is TRBJ2-2; TRBD2 matches 11 bases. The CDR3 covers 15 residues. The germline CDR1 and CDR2 sequences are SGHVS and FNYEAQ. The CDR3: CAGSSLAGGTGELFF. The CDR3 DNA sequence: TGTGCCGGCAGTTCTCTAGCGGGAGGAACCGGGGAGCTGTTTTTT.

This clonotype was recorded many times. This chain uses TRBV27 with TRBJ2-7; D might be TRBD2 (6 bases). V was pared by 3 bases and J by 3 bases, with 15 bases between. The germline CDR1 and CDR2 sequences are MNHEY and SMNVEV (reference sequence). The CDR3 is 15 residues long. Here the CDR3 reads CASSFRASVFYEQYF. Written as DNA, the CDR3 is TGTGCCAGCAGTTTTCGGGCTAGCGTCTTCTACGAGCAGTACTTC.

This clonotype was counted many times. CDR3 bases: TGTGCCAGCAGCTCCTTCCTAGCGGGGGCCTCCTACGAGCAGTACTTC. Amino acids: CASSSFLAGASYEQYF. V is TRBV6-1 and J is TRBJ2-7; 10 nucleotides line up with TRBD2. The V gene end was trimmed by 6 bases and the J gene end by 0 bases; junction bases not matched to a gene: 8. The CDR3 is 16 amino acids. Per germline, CDR1 MNHNS and CDR2 SASEGT.

This clonotype was found many times. The chain is built from TRBV28 and TRBJ1-6; D unresolved. Germline loops: CDR1 MDHEN, CDR2 SYDVKM. V was cut by 3 bases and J by 10 bases, with 7 bases left in between. The CDR3 totals 12 residues. The CDR3 sequence is CASSFRESPLHF. Here the CDR3 DNA reads TGTGCCAGCAGTTTCCGGGAATCACCCCTCCACTTT.

This clonotype showed up many times. This sequence joins TRBV28 and TRBJ1-2, with TRBD1 matching 7 bases. The CDR3 extends over 17 amino acids. V lost 5 bases, J lost 0 bases, and 12 bases stayed unmatched. CDR1 is MDHEN, CDR2 SYDVKM, per germline. The CDR3 loop reads CASSPETGQRANYGYTF. CDR3 DNA sequence: TGTGCCAGCAGTCCCGAGACAGGGCAAAGGGCTAACTATGGCTACACCTTC.

The chain joins TRBV20-1 to TRBJ1-5; D is unclear. The V end lost 3 bases, the J end lost 6 bases, and 18 bases lay between the germline ends. Germline V gives CDR1 DFQATT, CDR2 SNEGSKA (reference sequence). This CDR3 comprises 15 residues. The chain's CDR3 is CSASIPILRSQPQHF. The CDR3 DNA follows: TGCAGTGCTAGTATCCCCATACTCCGATCTCAGCCCCAGCATTTT.

This clonotype appeared many times. The chain combines TRBV6-2 or TRBV6-3 with TRBJ1-1, with 7 bases that match TRBD1. The CDR3 contains 13 residues. CDR1 and CDR2 from the germline V gene are MNHEY and SVGEGT. V shed 6 bases, J shed 5 bases, and the junction held 6 bases outside the gene matches. CDR3 in amino acids: CASREQGTTEAFF. CDR3 nucleotide sequence: TGTGCCAGCAGGGAACAGGGGACAACTGAAGCTTTCTTT.

This clonotype was observed at least ten times. This sequence joins TRBV2 and TRBJ2-2; weak D call: TRBD1 (7 bases). The CDR3 has 14 amino acids. The V and J ends lost 11 bases and 1 base respectively, with 14 bases between them. CDR1 and CDR2 from the germline V gene are SNHLY and FYNNEI. DNA for the CDR3: TGTGCCGGATTGCGGGACAGGAACACCGGGGAGCTGTTTTTT. It is translated as CAGLRDRNTGELFF.

In its sample, this clonotype was seen a few times. The V call is TRBV20-1, the J call TRBJ1-5, with D perhaps matching TRBD1 (6 bases). Germline values: CDR1 DFQATT, CDR2 SNEGSKA (reference sequence). Trimming removed 5 bases from V and 0 bases from J, with 8 bases in between. CDR3 size: 13 residues. The CDR3 spells CSAGQYSNQPQHF. As DNA, the CDR3 is TGCAGTGCTGGACAGTATAGCAATCAGCCCCAGCATTTT.

This clonotype has at least ten counts. This chain joins TRBV12-3 or TRBV12-4 and TRBJ2-1, with D hard to call. CDR3 length equals 11 residues. V lost 6 bases, J lost 9 bases, and 9 bases lay in between. The CDR3 DNA follows: TGTGCCAGCAGCCTGGCAGGTGAGCAGTTCTTC. Translating gives CASSLAGEQFF.

A remark on this clonotype: A read error is possible here, since a much larger clone lies one base away. V gene TRBV20-1 combines with J gene TRBJ2-7; maybe TRBD2 (5 bases). The germline V gene encodes CDR1 DFQATT and CDR2 SNEGSKA (reference sequence). Trimming stripped 6 bases from V and 4 bases from J, with 19 bases between. This CDR3 has 14 amino acids. CDR3 sequence (DNA): TGCAGTGCCCACCTGTTCGTTGGGGAGTACGAGCAGTACTTC. Translation: CSAHLFVGEYEQYF.

V and J are TRBV20-1 and TRBJ2-4; 8 bases line up with TRBD1. This CDR3 is built from 15 residues. Unmatched junction bases numbered 9, after V lost 0 bases and J lost 8 bases. Germline V lookup: CDR1 DFQATT, CDR2 SNEGSKA (reference sequence). This chain's CDR3 is CSARDYGTGVDIQYF. DNA for the CDR3: TGCAGTGCTAGAGATTATGGGACAGGAGTGGACATTCAGTACTTC.

This clonotype has a count of ten or more. The gene calls are TRBV7-9 and TRBJ2-7, with unresolved D. This CDR3 has 13 residues. Germline assignment: CDR1 SEHNR and CDR2 FQNEAQ (reference sequence). V lost 5 bases and J 5 bases, leaving 13 bases between the germline ends. The CDR3 bases are TGTGCCAGCAGCCCTACACGCACCGACGAGCAGTACTTC. Translation gives CASSPTRTDEQYF.

The V gene is TRBV7-9, the J gene TRBJ2-1; no reliable D call. The CDR3 covers 14 residues. Germline V lookup: CDR1 SEHNR, CDR2 FQNEAQ (reference sequence). V lost 2 bases, J lost 5 bases, and 10 bases lay in between. The CDR3 sequence: CASSLPRFNNEQFF. The CDR3 nucleotides are TGTGCCAGCAGCTTACCCCGTTTCAACAATGAGCAGTTCTTC. Full variable domain (outside the CDR3, taken from reference TRBV7-9 and TRBJ2-1): DTGVSQNPRHKITKRGQNVTFRCDPISEHNRLYWYRQTLGQGPEFLTYFQNEAQLEKSRLLSDRFSAERPKGSFSTLEIQRTEQGDSAMYLCASSLPRFNNEQFFGPGTRLTVL.

This clonotype was observed at least ten times. V and J are TRBV20-1 and TRBJ1-5; possibly TRBD1 for D (6 bases). The CDR3 is 14 amino acids. Looked up from germline, CDR1 is DFQATT and CDR2 is SNEGSKA (reference sequence). Trimming took 0 bases from V and 6 from J, leaving 12 bases between them. The CDR3 loop is CSARDLGGGQPQHF. CDR3 coding DNA: TGCAGTGCTAGAGATTTAGGGGGTGGTCAGCCCCAGCATTTT.

There are many counts of this clonotype. The chain couples TRBV27 to TRBJ2-1; the match to TRBD2 covers 12 bases. CDR1 and CDR2 from the germline V gene are MNHEY and SMNVEV (reference sequence). V lost 5 bases to trimming and J lost 3 bases; unmatched junction nucleotides: 17. The CDR3 has 20 amino acids. Written as DNA, the CDR3 is TGTGCCAGCAGTACAACCGGGACTAGCGGGTTGTTCGGCCGCTACAATGAGCAGTTCTTC. It translates to CASSTTGTSGLFGRYNEQFF.

This clonotype showed up just a few times. This rearrangement joins TRBV25-1 to TRBJ2-3, with D tentatively TRBD2 (6 bases). V was pared by 6 bases and J by 2 bases, with 15 bases between. The CDR3 covers 15 residues. Germline V lookup: CDR1 MGHDK, CDR2 SYGVNS. The DNA of the CDR3 is TGTGCCAGCAGCCCGAGCGGGCGCCACACAGATACGCAGTATTTT. Translated, it gives CASSPSGRHTDTQYF.

This clonotype was seen more than once but under ten times. The chain employs TRBV5-1 and TRBJ2-7; 8 nucleotides align to TRBD2. Looked up from germline, CDR1 is SGHRS and CDR2 is YFSETQ. The CDR3 contains 15 residues. V lost 4 bases, J lost 6 bases, and 12 bases stayed unmatched. CDR3 sequence reads: CASSGGGGRLGEQYF. The CDR3 DNA follows: TGCGCCAGCAGCGGGGGCGGGGGGCGACTGGGCGAGCAGTACTTC.

About this clonotype: A much larger clone lies a single base off, so this may be a read error. The V and J genes are TRBV27 and TRBJ1-2; D is ambiguous. The V end was cut by 5 bases, the J end by 6 bases, with 13 bases between. Germline V gives CDR1 MNHEY, CDR2 SMNVEV (reference sequence). The CDR3 covers 13 residues. CDR3 DNA: TGTGCCAGCAGTACAAAACCGAACCATGGCTACACCTTC. Protein sequence: CASSTKPNHGYTF.

The chain combines TRBV28 with TRBJ1-5, with D possibly being TRBD1 (6 bases). The CDR3 has 17 amino acids. CDR1 and CDR2 (germline): MDHEN, SYDVKM. Trimming left V 5 bases short and J 0 bases short, with 17 bases between. Here the CDR3 reads CASSPSVGAISNQPQHF. The CDR3 DNA follows: TGTGCCAGCAGTCCCTCCGTGGGGGCTATTAGCAATCAGCCCCAGCATTTT.